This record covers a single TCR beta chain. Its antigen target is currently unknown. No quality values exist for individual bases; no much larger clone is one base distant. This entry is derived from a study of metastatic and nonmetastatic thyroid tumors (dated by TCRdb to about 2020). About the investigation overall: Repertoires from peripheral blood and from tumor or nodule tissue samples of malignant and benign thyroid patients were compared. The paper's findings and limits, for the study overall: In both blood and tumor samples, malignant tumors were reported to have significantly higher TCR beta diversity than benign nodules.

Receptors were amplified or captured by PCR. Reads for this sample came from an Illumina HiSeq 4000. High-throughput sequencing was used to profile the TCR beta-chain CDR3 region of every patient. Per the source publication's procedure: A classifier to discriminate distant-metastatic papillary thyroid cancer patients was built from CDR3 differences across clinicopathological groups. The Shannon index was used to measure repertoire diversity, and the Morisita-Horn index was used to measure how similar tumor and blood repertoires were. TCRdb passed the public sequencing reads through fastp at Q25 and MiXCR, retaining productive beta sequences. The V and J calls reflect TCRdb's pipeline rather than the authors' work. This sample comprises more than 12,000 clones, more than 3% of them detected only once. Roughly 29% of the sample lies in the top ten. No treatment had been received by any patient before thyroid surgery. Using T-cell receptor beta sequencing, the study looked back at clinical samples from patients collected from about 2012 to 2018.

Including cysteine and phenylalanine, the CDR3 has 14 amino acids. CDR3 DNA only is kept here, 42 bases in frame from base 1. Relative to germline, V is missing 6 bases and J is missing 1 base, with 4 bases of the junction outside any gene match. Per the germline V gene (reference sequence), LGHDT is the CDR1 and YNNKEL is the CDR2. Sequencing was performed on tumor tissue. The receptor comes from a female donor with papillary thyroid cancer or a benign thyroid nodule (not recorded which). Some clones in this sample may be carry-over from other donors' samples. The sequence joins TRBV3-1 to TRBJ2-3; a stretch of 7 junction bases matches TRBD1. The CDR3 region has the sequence CASRQGMGTDTQYF. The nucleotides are TGTGCCAGCAGACAGGGGATGGGCACAGATACGCAGTATTTT.